Included here is one TCR beta chain sequence, with context. Its antigen is not identified. The record originates from a study of cytomegalovirus exposure and HLA in healthy donors. In the PCR, 60 Vbeta and 13 Jbeta primers were used. TCRdb keeps only in-frame clones here, not all; method: immunoSEQ multiplex PCR. The data contain some 170,000 clones, over 75% of them seen just once; the ten biggest clones take up more than 4%. Whole-study results and caveats: A later analysis associated some 16,000 TCR beta sequences with HLA alleles at a 0.05 false discovery rate. Among immune exposure information, only CMV serostatus was available.

The sequenced sample was PBMCs. This clonotype originated in a man aged 40-55 years in good health and CMV-seronegative.

This CDR3 is CSVVQGYEQYF. For the CDR3, the DNA is TGCAGCGTTGTACAGGGGTACGAGCAGTACTTC. V is TRBV29-1 and J is TRBJ2-7; 7 bases are a match to TRBD1. This CDR3 contains 11 residues. Germline CDR1 is SQVTM and CDR2 is ANQGSEA. The junction had 1 base not matched to a gene; V was cut back by 4 bases and J by 4 bases.